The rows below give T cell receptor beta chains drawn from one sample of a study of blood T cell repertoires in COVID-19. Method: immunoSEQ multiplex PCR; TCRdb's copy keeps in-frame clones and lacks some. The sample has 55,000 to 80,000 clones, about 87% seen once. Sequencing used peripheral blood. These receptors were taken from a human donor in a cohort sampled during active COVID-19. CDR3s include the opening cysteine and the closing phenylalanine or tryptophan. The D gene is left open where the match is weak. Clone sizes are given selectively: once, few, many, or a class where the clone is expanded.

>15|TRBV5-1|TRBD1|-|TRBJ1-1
CASSRGQEVRTEAFF
TGCGCCAGCAGCCGGGGACAGGAGGTAAGGACTGAAGCTTTCTTT
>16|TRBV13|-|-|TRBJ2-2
CASRPNGRRNTGELFF
TGTGCCAGCAGGCCTAACGGGAGACGGAACACCGGGGAGCTGTTTTTT
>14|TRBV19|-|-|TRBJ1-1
CASSYGWRNTEAFF
TGTGCCAGTAGTTACGGGTGGAGGAACACTGAAGCTTTCTTT
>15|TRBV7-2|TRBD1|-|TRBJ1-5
CASTRDRDGNQPQHF
TGTGCCAGCACCCGGGACAGGGATGGGAATCAGCCCCAGCATTTT
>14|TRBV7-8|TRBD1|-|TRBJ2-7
CASSSSTGFYEQYF
TGTGCCAGCAGCTCCTCGACAGGGTTTTACGAGCAGTACTTC
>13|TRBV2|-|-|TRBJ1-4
CASSGRVREKLFF
TGTGCCAGCAGTGGCAGGGTTCGGGAAAAACTGTTTTTT
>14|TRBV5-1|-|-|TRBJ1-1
CASSRAGSDTEAFF
TGCGCCAGCAGCCGTGCAGGGTCGGACACTGAAGCTTTCTTT
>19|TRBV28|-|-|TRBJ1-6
CASSRDRLFGGTIDSPLHF
TGTGCCAGCAGTCGCGACAGGTTATTTGGCGGTACGATTGATTCACCCCTCCACTTT
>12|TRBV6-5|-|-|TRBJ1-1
CASSYPNTEAFF
TGTGCCAGCAGTTACCCTAACACTGAAGCTTTCTTT
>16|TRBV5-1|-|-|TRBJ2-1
CASSPARGTSSNEQFF
TGCGCCAGCAGCCCCGCACGGGGGACTTCGAGCAATGAGCAGTTCTTC
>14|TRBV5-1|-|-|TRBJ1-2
CASSLDVDSYGYTF
TGCGCCAGCAGCTTGGATGTCGACAGCTATGGCTACACCTTC
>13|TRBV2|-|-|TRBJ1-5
CASSEGGNQPQHF
TGTGCCAGCAGTGAAGGCGGCAATCAGCCCCAGCATTTT
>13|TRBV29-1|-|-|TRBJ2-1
CSVEDRRGIEQFF
TGCAGCGTTGAAGATCGTAGAGGTATTGAGCAGTTCTTC
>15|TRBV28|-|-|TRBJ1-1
CASSLSTLGNTEAFF
TGTGCCAGCAGTTTAAGTACCCTCGGGAACACTGAAGCTTTCTTT
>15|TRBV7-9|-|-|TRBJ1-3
CASSFNRAGGNTIYF
TGTGCCAGCAGCTTTAATCGGGCAGGGGGAAACACCATATATTTT
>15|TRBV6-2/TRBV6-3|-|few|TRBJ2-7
CASSYSNFLRAEQYF
TGTGCCAGCAGTTACTCTAACTTTCTAAGAGCCGAGCAGTACTTC
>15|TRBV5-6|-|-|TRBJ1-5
CASSAGSGGNQPQHF
TGTGCCAGCAGCGCAGGGTCGGGAGGGAATCAGCCCCAGCATTTT
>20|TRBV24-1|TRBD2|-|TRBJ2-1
CATSVPRSAGGGVGHNEQFF
TGTGCCACCAGTGTCCCGCGCTCTGCGGGAGGAGGAGTGGGGCACAATGAGCAGTTCTTC
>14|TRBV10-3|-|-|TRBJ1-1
CAITPGGVGTEAFF
TGTGCCATCACTCCCGGGGGGGTCGGGACTGAAGCTTTCTTT
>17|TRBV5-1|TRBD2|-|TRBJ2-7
CASSTGTSGSGGYEQYF
TGCGCCAGCAGCACTGGGACTAGCGGGTCCGGAGGCTACGAGCAGTACTTC
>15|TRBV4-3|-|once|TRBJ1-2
CASSQDRSTIYGYTF
TGCGCCAGCAGCCAAGATCGGAGCACGATCTATGGCTACACCTTC
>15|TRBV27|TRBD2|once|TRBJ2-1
CASKLAGISYNEQFF
TGTGCCAGTAAGCTAGCGGGGATTTCCTACAATGAGCAGTTCTTC
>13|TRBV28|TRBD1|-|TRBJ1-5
CASRGQGNQPQHF
TGTGCCAGCCGGGGACAGGGAAATCAGCCCCAGCATTTT
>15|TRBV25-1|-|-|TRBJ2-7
CASSPGGTASYEQYF
TGTGCCAGCAGTCCAGGCGGGACGGCTTCCTACGAGCAGTACTTC
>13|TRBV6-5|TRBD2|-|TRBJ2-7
CASTEGGKYEQYF
TGTGCCAGCACAGAGGGAGGGAAGTACGAGCAGTACTTC
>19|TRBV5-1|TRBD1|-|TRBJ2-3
CASSLGQGSEPTSTDTQYF
TGCGCCAGCAGCCTTGGACAGGGGTCTGAACCAACTAGCACAGATACGCAGTATTTT
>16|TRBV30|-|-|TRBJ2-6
CAWSPKRGSGANVLTF
TGTGCCTGGAGTCCGAAAAGGGGGTCCGGGGCCAACGTCCTGACTTTC
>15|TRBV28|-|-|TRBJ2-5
CASSQERREKETQYF
TGTGCCAGCAGTCAGGAAAGGAGGGAAAAAGAGACCCAGTACTTC
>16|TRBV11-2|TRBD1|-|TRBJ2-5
CASSQMTGGSGETQYF
TGTGCCAGCAGCCAAATGACAGGGGGCTCGGGAGAGACCCAGTACTTC
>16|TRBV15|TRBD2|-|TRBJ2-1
CATSRGGTSLRNEQFF
TGTGCCACCAGCAGAGGAGGGACTAGTTTACGCAATGAGCAGTTCTTC
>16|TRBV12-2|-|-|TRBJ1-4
CASRLVRQGTNEKLFF
TGTGCAAGTCGCTTAGTCCGACAGGGTACTAATGAAAAACTGTTTTTT
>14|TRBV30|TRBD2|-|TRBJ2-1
CAWTRLAGNNEQFF
TGTGCCTGGACCCGACTAGCGGGAAACAATGAGCAGTTCTTC
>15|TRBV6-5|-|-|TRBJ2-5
CASSWDGGGIETQYF
TGTGCCAGCAGTTGGGACGGTGGGGGGATAGAGACCCAGTACTTC
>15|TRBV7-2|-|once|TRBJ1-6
CASSLAPQGNSPLHF
TGTGCCAGCAGCTTAGCGCCCCAGGGAAATTCACCCCTCCACTTT
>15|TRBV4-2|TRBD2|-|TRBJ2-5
CASSSRTSEQETQYF
TGTGCCAGCAGCTCCCGGACTAGCGAGCAAGAGACCCAGTACTTC
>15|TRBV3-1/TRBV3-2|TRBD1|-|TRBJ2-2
CASSQAGTDTGELFF
TGTGCCAGCAGCCAAGCCGGGACAGACACCGGGGAGCTGTTTTTT